This entry lists 28 T cell receptor beta chains sequenced from one sample in a study of blood T cell repertoires in COVID-19. Libraries were prepared by immunoSEQ multiplex PCR; TCRdb keeps only in-frame clonotypes and omits some of them. The sample records 120,000 to 150,000 clones, 70% to 85% being singletons. The material sequenced was peripheral blood. These receptors all come from a woman between 45 and 60 years old in a cohort sampled during active or convalescent COVID-19.

The V and J genes are TRBV20-1 and TRBJ2-7, with unresolved D. This CDR3 spans 11 amino acids. CDR1 and CDR2 from the germline V gene are DFQATT and SNEGSKA (reference sequence). V lost 7 bases, J lost 4 bases, and 11 bases lay in between. The chain's CDR3 is CSVNKFYEQYF. In nucleotides, the CDR3 is TGCAGTGTTAACAAATTTTACGAGCAGTACTTC.

This clone was observed a single time. V and J are TRBV10-3 and TRBJ1-3, with D unclear. The length of the CDR3 is 13 residues. V dropped 6 bases and J dropped 0 bases, with 6 bases sitting between them. The V gene's germline CDR1 is ENHRY and CDR2 SYGVKD. The CDR3 coding sequence is TGTGCCATCAGAGACTCCTCTGGAAACACCATATATTTT. Amino acids: CAIRDSSGNTIYF.

The gene calls are TRBV29-1 and TRBJ1-2; the D gene is possibly TRBD1 (5 bases). The CDR3 is 13 residues long. Germline CDR1 reads SQVTM; CDR2 reads ANQGSEA. V shed 4 bases and J shed 7 bases, with 16 bases lying between them. This CDR3 is CSVGAGGDFGYTF. The DNA for the CDR3 is TGCAGCGTTGGGGCCGGAGGGGACTTTGGCTACACCTTC.

The genes are TRBV6-2 or TRBV6-3 and TRBJ1-1; weak D call: TRBD1 (5 bases). Trimming removed 5 bases at V and 3 bases at J, with 7 bases between. In germline, CDR1 is MNHEY, CDR2 SVGEGT. CDR3 length equals 12 residues. This CDR3 reads CASSTGYTEAFF. The DNA of the CDR3 is TGTGCCAGCAGTACAGGTTACACTGAAGCTTTCTTT.

V usage is TRBV6-5 and J usage is TRBJ2-1; 9 nucleotides line up with TRBD2. CDR3 length: 12 residues. Unmatched junction bases numbered 2, after V lost 0 bases and J lost 14 bases. Germline CDR1 MNHEY, CDR2 SVGAGI. The CDR3: CASSYSRGGEFF. The CDR3 region has the DNA TGTGCCAGCAGTTACTCGCGGGGGGGAGAGTTCTTC.

This clone was seen a handful of times. V usage is TRBV7-8 and J usage is TRBJ1-2; no clear D gene. The V and J ends lost 2 bases and 5 bases respectively, with 18 bases between them. The CDR3 has 16 residues. Germline V CDR1 and CDR2: SGHVS, FQNEAQ. The CDR3: CASSLSRWELGYGYTF. The DNA for the CDR3 is TGTGCCAGCAGCTTATCGAGGTGGGAGCTGGGGTATGGCTACACCTTC.

This clone was picked up one time. The CDR3 coding sequence is TGCGCCAGCAGCCAAGGTTACGGGGATGGCTACACCTTC. It translates to CASSQGYGDGYTF. V usage is TRBV4-3 and J usage is TRBJ1-2; D is ambiguous. Germline assignment: CDR1 LGHNA and CDR2 YSLEER. Trimming pared 1 base from V and 6 bases from J, leaving 9 bases between. The CDR3 is made up of 13 amino acids.

The chain recombines TRBV19 with TRBJ2-7; D unresolved. The CDR3 contains 14 residues. V was pared by 2 bases and J by 2 bases, with 10 bases between. Looked up from germline, CDR1 is LNHDA and CDR2 is SQIVND (reference sequence). The DNA of the CDR3 is TGTGCCAGTAGTATATCGGTCACCACCTACGAGCAGTACTTC. Its protein is CASSISVTTYEQYF.

This chain connects TRBV7-9 to TRBJ1-2, with TRBD1 identical over 10 bases. With V trimmed by 5 bases and J by 6 bases, 6 bases remained unmatched. The CDR3 runs to 14 residues. Germline V gene data show CDR1 as SEHNR and CDR2 as FQNEAQ (reference sequence). The DNA for the CDR3 is TGTGCCAGCAGCCTGGGACAGGGGTTACATGGCTACACCTTC. Protein: CASSLGQGLHGYTF.

The chain recombines TRBV4-3 with TRBJ1-1, with D hard to call. The germline V and J ends were trimmed by 0 bases and 2 bases, with 10 bases remaining between them. Germline assignment: CDR1 LGHNA and CDR2 YSLEER. The CDR3 loop spans 15 amino acids. CDR3 loop: CASSQDLGPNTEAFF. CDR3 nucleotides: TGCGCCAGCAGCCAAGATCTTGGGCCCAACACTGAAGCTTTCTTT.

This rearrangement joins TRBV12-3 or TRBV12-4 to TRBJ2-3, with D hard to call. The CDR3 has 11 residues. The V end was cut by 6 bases, the J end by 6 bases, with 7 bases between. The CDR3 nucleotides read TGTGCCAGCAGCCCGTCGGATACGCAGTATTTT. This gives the protein CASSPSDTQYF.

In its sample, this clone was seen once. The V gene is TRBV9, the J gene TRBJ2-2, with 10 bases matching TRBD2. This CDR3 region has 16 residues. Trimming cost V 0 bases and J 7 bases; bases outside gene matches: 6. CDR1 and CDR2 (germline): SGDLS, YYNGEE. The CDR3 region has the DNA TGTGCCAGCAGCGTAGATACTAGCGGGGAGGTCGGGGAGCTGTTTTTT. This gives the protein CASSVDTSGEVGELFF.

This rearrangement joins TRBV24-1 to TRBJ2-5; 7 bases align to TRBD2. Per the germline V gene, CDR1 is KGHDR and CDR2 is SFDVKD. This CDR3 has 15 residues. V dropped 8 bases and J dropped 5; count of bases not matched to a gene: 13. The CDR3 region is CATKERGRARETQYF. Here the CDR3 DNA reads TGTGCCACCAAGGAGCGGGGCAGGGCAAGGGAGACCCAGTACTTC.

This chain joins TRBV27 and TRBJ2-2; D remains unclear. V was cut by 2 bases and J by 6 bases, with 7 bases left in between. CDR3 length: 13 residues. CDR1 is MNHEY and CDR2 is SMNVEV in the germline V gene (reference sequence). CDR3 in DNA: TGTGCCAGCAGTTTAGTTCGGGCCGGGGAGCTGTTTTTT. It codes for CASSLVRAGELFF.

The chain uses TRBV5-1 and TRBJ2-7; 7 nucleotides align to TRBD1. CDR3 length: 13 amino acids. V dropped 5 bases and J dropped 0; count of bases not matched to a gene: 2. The V gene's germline CDR1 is SGHRS and CDR2 YFSETQ. CDR3: CASRQGSSYEQYF. The CDR3 DNA follows: TGCGCCAGCAGACAGGGGAGCTCCTACGAGCAGTACTTC.

The chain employs TRBV18 and TRBJ1-4, with 7 bases lining up with TRBD1. CDR1 and CDR2 (germline): KGHSH, LQKENI. The V gene end was trimmed by 3 bases and the J gene end by 8 bases; junction bases not matched to a gene: 6. CDR3 size: 14 residues. The CDR3 DNA is TGTGCCAGCTCACCGACAGGGATGGGAGAAAAACTGTTTTTT. As protein: CASSPTGMGEKLFF. The full variable domain, completed using reference TRBV18 and TRBJ1-4, is NAGVMQNPRHLVRRRGQEARLRCSPMKGHSHVYWYRQLPEEGLKFMVYLQKENIIDESGMPKERFSAEFPKEGPSILRIQQVVRGDSAAYFCASSPTGMGEKLFFGSGTQLSVL.

This clone turned up a few times. The rearrangement uses TRBV14 and TRBJ1-2; 7 nucleotides line up with TRBD1. CDR1 SGHDN and CDR2 FVKESK come from the germline V gene. The CDR3 is 16 amino acids. V dropped 1 base and J dropped 4; count of bases not matched to a gene: 9. The chain's CDR3 is CASSQVVTGKVYGYTF. The CDR3 nucleotides read TGTGCCAGCAGCCAAGTGGTGACAGGGAAGGTCTATGGCTACACCTTC.

The chain carries TRBV7-2 and TRBJ2-7, with D perhaps matching TRBD1 (6 bases). Looked up from germline, CDR1 is SGHTA and CDR2 is FQGNSA. V gave up 1 base and J gave up 5 bases, with 15 bases separating them. The CDR3 runs 15 residues. DNA of the CDR3: TGTGCCAGCAGCTTAGATAAGGGGGTCGTCCACGAGCAGTACTTC. Residues: CASSLDKGVVHEQYF.

The chain recombines TRBV10-3 with TRBJ2-3; 8 nucleotides match TRBD2. The CDR3 totals 15 residues. Germline V lookup: CDR1 ENHRY, CDR2 SYGVKD. The V and J ends lost 9 bases and 0 bases, in that order; junction bases with no gene match: 8. The CDR3 region is CAITLAGLSTDTQYF. The CDR3 DNA sequence: TGTGCCATTACCCTAGCGGGTTTAAGCACAGATACGCAGTATTTT.

This chain connects TRBV2 to TRBJ1-2; 10 bases match TRBD1. The V gene's germline CDR1 is SNHLY and CDR2 FYNNEI. The J segment lost 8 bases and the V segment lost 7 bases, leaving 13 bases of the junction unmatched. The CDR3 is 15 residues long. The CDR3 DNA reads TGTGCCAGCACTTTACCCGGACAGGGGGATTACGGCTACACCTTC. This encodes CASTLPGQGDYGYTF.

The V gene is TRBV21-1, the J gene TRBJ1-6; the table gives TRBD1 as D, unverified against the DNA. TRBV21-1 is a documented pseudogene. The CDR3 loop spans 15 amino acids. CDR3 DNA sequence: TGTGCCAGCAGCAAAGGCTGTCAGGGAATCTCACCCCTCCACTTT. Its translation: CASSKGCQGISPLHF.

This chain links TRBV9 with TRBJ2-2, with a weak D call TRBD2 (6 bases). The length of the CDR3 is 12 residues. The V gene's germline CDR1 is SGDLS and CDR2 YYNGEE. V was shortened by 6 bases and J by 6 bases, with 9 bases between the two germline ends. The CDR3 sequence: CASTRGSGELFF. In nucleotides, the CDR3 is TGTGCCAGCACGCGGGGTTCCGGGGAGCTGTTTTTT. Using reference TRBV9 and TRBJ2-2 for the parts outside the CDR3, the full variable domain is DSGVTQTPKHLITATGQRVTLRCSPRSGDLSVYWYQQSLDQGLQFLIQYYNGEERAKGNILERFSAQQFPDLHSELNLSSLELGDSALYFCASTRGSGELFFGEGSRLTVL.

This clone was picked up one time. The rearrangement uses TRBV6-6 and TRBJ2-3; D remains unclear. Germline V gene data show CDR1 as MNHNY and CDR2 as SVGAGI (reference sequence). The V and J ends lost 7 bases and 5 bases respectively, with 13 bases between them. This CDR3 region has 13 residues. CDR3 sequence: CASILRRGDTQYF. The CDR3 DNA sequence: TGTGCCAGCATCTTGAGAAGAGGAGATACGCAGTATTTT.

This clone showed up just a few times. The genes are TRBV7-2 and TRBJ2-7; D may be TRBD2 (5 bases). V lost 3 bases and J 3 bases, leaving 9 bases between the germline ends. CDR3 size: 13 residues. The V gene's germline CDR1 is SGHTA and CDR2 FQGNSA. For the CDR3, the DNA is TGTGCCAGCAGCTTTACTAGGAACTACGAGCAGTACTTC. Its protein product is CASSFTRNYEQYF. Full variable domain (missing parts from reference TRBV7-2 and TRBJ2-7): GAGVSQSPSNKVTEKGKDVELRCDPISGHTALYWYRQSLGQGLEFLIYFQGNSAPDKSGLPSDRFSAERTGGSVSTLTIQRTQQEDSAVYLCASSFTRNYEQYFGPGTRLTVT.

The chain couples TRBV3-1 (or the pseudogene TRBV3-2) to TRBJ1-1, with 8 nucleotides matching TRBD1. J lost 10 bases, V lost 2 bases, and 15 bases had no gene match. CDR1 and CDR2 from the germline V gene are LGHDT and YNNKEL (reference sequence). The CDR3 is made up of 16 amino acids. CDR3 sequence: CASSQFAGQAKLGAFF. As DNA, the CDR3 is TGTGCCAGCAGCCAATTTGCGGGACAGGCAAAATTGGGAGCTTTCTTT.

The chain recombines TRBV6-2 or TRBV6-3 with TRBJ1-5; TRBD1 matches 9 bases. V was pared by 4 bases and J by 7 bases, with 11 bases of the junction left unmatched. The CDR3 runs to 16 residues. CDR1 is MNHEY, CDR2 SVGEGT, per germline. CDR3 coding DNA: TGTGCCAGCAGTTTAGTGGGACAGGGACCGCGACAGCCCCAGCATTTT. It codes for CASSLVGQGPRQPQHF.

This chain connects TRBV5-6 to TRBJ2-1; 10 positions agree with TRBD2. This CDR3 contains 18 residues. Germline loops: CDR1 SGHDT, CDR2 YYEEEE. With 1 base clipped from V and 9 bases from J, the junction kept 16 bases outside the gene matches. The CDR3 DNA sequence: TGTGCCAGCAGCTTGCTGGCCGCCTCTAGCGGGGGTCTAGGTGAGCAGTTCTTC. It codes for CASSLLAASSGGLGEQFF.

At least ten counts were recorded for this clone. This rearrangement joins TRBV7-9 to TRBJ2-7; D possibly corresponds to TRBD1 (6 bases). Trimming removed 5 bases from V and 2 bases from J, with 19 bases in between. Germline V gene sequence: CDR1 SEHNR, CDR2 FQNEAQ (reference sequence). This CDR3 contains 16 residues. In nucleotides, the CDR3 is TGTGCCAGCAGCGGGGACACGGAGCCGAAGCCCTACGAGCAGTACTTC. This codes for CASSGDTEPKPYEQYF. The variable domain in full, completed from reference TRBV7-9 and TRBJ2-7, reads DTGVSQNPRHKITKRGQNVTFRCDPISEHNRLYWYRQTLGQGPEFLTYFQNEAQLEKSRLLSDRFSAERPKGSFSTLEIQRTEQGDSAMYLCASSGDTEPKPYEQYFGPGTRLTVT.